The table lists the clone carrying this TCR beta chain with a count of one. Its target is not known. This entry is derived from a study of T cell responses to AZD1222 COVID-19 vaccine. TCRdb's copy holds only in-frame clones and misses some; the assay was immunoSEQ multiplex PCR. The table lists about 160,000 clones, 92% of them singletons. Findings of the study overall: Following two doses of AZD1222, Spike-specific TCR breadth and depth rose. The study reported that nearly half of spike-specific TCRs target unmutated variant regions. Donors were chiefly white British, with a greater number of females, and clonal diversity was perhaps underestimated.

Trimming pared 8 bases from V and 0 bases from J, leaving 11 bases between. The CDR3 covers 14 residues. The germline V gene has CDR1 WSHSY and CDR2 SAAADI. The receptor was isolated from an adult who received the AZD1222 COVID-19 vaccine. The V call is TRBV10-2, the J call TRBJ1-5, with a possible D match to TRBD1 (6 bases). The specimen was peripheral blood, collected 28 days after the second AZD1222 dose. The CDR3 region has the DNA TGCGCCAGCGCGGACAGCCATAGCAATCAGCCCCAGCATTTT. Encoded protein: CASADSHSNQPQHF.